This TCR beta chain was sequenced in a study of blood T cell repertoires in COVID-19. Seattle patients were enrolled during active infection and followed longitudinally. As handled by the study authors: Amplification with reference gene primers provided the estimates of nucleated cell counts. This table comes from immunoSEQ multiplex PCR, and its TCRdb copy is limited to in-frame clones, with some not included. That table supplies the V and J calls and clone size; D and trimming were determined from the DNA. The sample includes some 190,000 clones, 75% to 85% of them seen just once. The receptor comes from a woman aged 40 to 50 with COVID-19, enrolled during active disease. The material sequenced was peripheral blood.

CDR3 amino acids: CASSPRTGATQPQHF. The CDR3 DNA is TGTGCCAGCAGCCCGCGGACAGGGGCGACTCAGCCCCAGCATTTT. The chain links TRBV4-2 to TRBJ1-5; TRBD1 matches at 9 bases. The CDR3 covers 15 residues. The V gene end was trimmed by 4 bases and the J gene end by 6 bases; junction bases not matched to a gene: 7. Germline V gene sequence: CDR1 LGHNA, CDR2 YNFKEQ.